This TCR beta chain is drawn from a study of cytomegalovirus exposure and HLA in healthy donors. About this clone: Its antigen is undetermined.

Findings and limits, study-wide: In a later analysis, TCR beta V- and J-gene trimming showed a link to a missense DCLRE1C variant.

The PCR used 60 Vbeta and 13 Jbeta primers. Clones were read by immunoSEQ multiplex PCR, and TCRdb kept only the in-frame ones, dropping some. The repertoire holds around 270,000 clones, with 80% as singletons. The CDR3 runs 17 residues. Trimming cost V 0 bases and J 0 bases; bases outside gene matches: 6. CDR1 and CDR2 (germline): SGHNT, YYREEE (reference sequence). The chain employs TRBV5-4 and TRBJ2-3; 8 bases agree with TRBD2. Sequences were obtained from PBMCs. This receptor was taken from a girl aged 2 to 10 in good health and CMV-seronegative. The CDR3 DNA sequence: TGTGCCAGCAGCTTGGGGGCGGGGGGTCCTAGCACAGATACGCAGTATTTT. Residues: CASSLGAGGPSTDTQYF.